These 20 T cell receptor beta chains share one sample of origin, sequenced in a study of human T cells and chemical hapten exposure (dated by TCRdb to the early 2020s). Sample time point, as interpreted from the label and publication: healthy volunteer bleed at 2 weeks. Total RNA was extracted from unfractionated whole blood collected in Tempus Blood RNA tubes. Library creation used RACE. Data came from a NextSeq 500. The public reads were reprocessed in TCRdb via fastp at Q25 and MiXCR, keeping in-frame beta chains. Merged by CDR3 protein, the rows form single entries marked with the most common genes and DNA. This sample has 75,000 to 100,000 distinct CDR3 sequences in its table, and about 8.7% of those were observed once. 2.9% of the sample lies in the top ten. Sequenced input: whole blood. The origin of the receptors is a female donor in good health. Some clones in this sample may be carry-over from other donors' samples.

The V gene is TRBV10-3, the J gene TRBJ2-2; TRBD2 agrees at 9 bases. Germline CDR1 and CDR2: ENHRY and SYGVKD. This CDR3 is 14 amino acids long. V gave up 10 bases and J gave up 0 bases; unmatched junction bases: 3. CDR3 DNA sequence: TGTGCCACCGCTAGCGGGACGAACACCGGGGAGCTGTTTTTT. Protein: CATASGTNTGELFF.

The genes are TRBV7-8 and TRBJ1-2; no clear D. The germline V gene has CDR1 SGHVS and CDR2 FQNEAQ. The V gene lost 8 bases and the J gene lost 3 bases, with 16 bases spanning the gap. CDR3 length equals 14 residues. CDR3 sequence reads: CASHSNSADYGYTF. The DNA of the CDR3 is TGTGCCAGCCACAGCAACTCAGCCGACTATGGCTACACCTTC.

The chain combines TRBV29-1 with TRBJ2-3, with 11 bases fitting TRBD2. Germline-derived CDR1 and CDR2 are SQVTM and ANQGSEA. Germline trimming cut 2 bases from V and 6 bases from J; bases unmatched to any gene: 10. The CDR3 has 16 residues. This CDR3 is CSVEPITSGSLDTQYF. The CDR3 nucleotides read TGCAGCGTTGAACCTATTACTAGCGGGAGTCTCGATACGCAGTATTTT.

This clonotype came up many times. This chain links TRBV19 with TRBJ1-2, with D perhaps TRBD1 (5 bases). Germline V gives CDR1 LNHDA, CDR2 SQIVND (reference sequence). The CDR3 has 14 amino acids. With 6 bases removed from V and 0 bases from J, the gap between germline ends came to 11 bases. The DNA for the CDR3 is TGTGCCAGTAGCCGACAGAATACTAACTATGGCTACACCTTC. This translates into CASSRQNTNYGYTF. Looking up the rest from reference TRBV19 and TRBJ1-2 gives the full variable domain: DGGITQSPKYLFRKEGQNVTLSCEQNLNHDAMYWYRQDPGQGLRLIYYSQIVNDFQKGDIAEGYSVSREKKESFPLTVTSAQKNPTAFYLCASSRQNTNYGYTFGSGTRLTVV.

The chain has TRBV3-1 and TRBJ2-7; a possible D gene is TRBD2 (5 bases). The ends were cut back, 6 bases at V and 1 base at J, with 16 bases in the middle. The CDR3 extends over 15 amino acids. Germline CDR1 is LGHDT and CDR2 is YNNKEL (reference sequence). The CDR3 protein is CASSRYPGGSYEQYF. The CDR3, as DNA: TGTGCCAGCAGTCGCTACCCTGGAGGTTCCTACGAGCAGTACTTC.

The chain combines TRBV7-9 with TRBJ2-1; D is possibly TRBD1 (5 bases). Per the germline V gene, CDR1 is SEHNR and CDR2 is FQNEAQ (reference sequence). This CDR3 contains 13 residues. Trimming shortened V by 5 bases and J by 8 bases, and 13 bases separated the two germline ends. The CDR3 DNA is TGTGCCAGCAGCCACGCCAGGGATGATGAGCAGTTCTTC. The encoded protein is CASSHARDDEQFF.

The rearrangement links TRBV29-1 to TRBJ1-5; D uncertain. Trimming removed 4 bases at V and 6 bases at J, with 13 bases between. Germline assignment: CDR1 SQVTM and CDR2 ANQGSEA. The CDR3 runs to 13 residues. In DNA, the CDR3 is TGCAGCGTTGTCGAAAGGGTAGGTCAGCCCCAGCATTTT. Residues: CSVVERVGQPQHF.

This clonotype was counted only a few times. The genes are TRBV6-2 or TRBV6-3 and TRBJ2-1; 10 nucleotides line up with TRBD1. Germline values: CDR1 MNHEY, CDR2 SVGEGT. The V and J ends lost 5 bases and 15 bases, in that order; junction bases with no gene match: 10. The CDR3 runs to 13 residues. CDR3 DNA sequence: TGTGCCAGCAGTATTGGACAGGGGGATGGTGGGTTCTTC. It translates to CASSIGQGDGGFF.

The chain links TRBV20-1 to TRBJ2-1; D ambiguous. This CDR3 is built from 14 residues. V lost 4 bases and J lost 1, with 11 bases in between. Per germline, CDR1 DFQATT and CDR2 SNEGSKA (reference sequence). The CDR3 spells CSAIGSFSYNEQFF. The CDR3, as DNA: TGCAGTGCTATCGGCAGCTTTTCCTACAATGAGCAGTTCTTC.

This clonotype has more than one count but fewer than ten. The CDR3 DNA sequence: TGTGCCAGCTCACCGACGGGACCCTACTACGAGCAGTACTTC. This codes for CASSPTGPYYEQYF. The gene calls are TRBV18 and TRBJ2-7; D assignment may be TRBD1 or TRBD2 (5 bases each). The CDR3 is made up of 14 amino acids. V was trimmed by 3 bases and J by 3 bases, leaving 12 bases between them. The germline gives CDR1 KGHSH, CDR2 LQKENI.

CDR3 DNA sequence: TGCAGTGCTAGGGGTACAGGGAGTTCGAACACCGGGGAGCTGTTTTTT. This gives the protein CSARGTGSSNTGELFF. The chain carries TRBV20-1 and TRBJ2-2, with TRBD1 as a possible D gene (6 bases). The V and J ends lost 3 bases and 0 bases respectively, with 14 bases between them. This CDR3 is 16 amino acids long. CDR1 is DFQATT, CDR2 SNEGSKA, per germline (reference sequence).

The V call is TRBV9, the J call TRBJ2-6, with D perhaps given as TRBD1 or TRBD2 (5 bases each). Germline assignment: CDR1 SGDLS and CDR2 YYNGEE. Between the trimmed V and J ends, which lost 4 bases and 2 bases, there was a span of 13 bases. The CDR3 runs to 16 residues. The CDR3 loop is CASSPSGGPGANVLTF. DNA for the CDR3: TGTGCCAGCAGCCCAAGTGGGGGACCTGGGGCCAACGTCCTGACTTTC.

V gene TRBV24-1 combines with J gene TRBJ2-3, with 16 bases lining up with TRBD2. The junction had 3 bases not matched to a gene; V was cut back by 3 bases and J by 4 bases. Looked up from germline, CDR1 is KGHDR and CDR2 is SFDVKD. The CDR3 is made up of 17 amino acids. CDR3 DNA sequence: TGTGCCACCAGTGATCCGGGACTAGCGGGAGGGCCAGATACGCAGTATTTT. Its translation: CATSDPGLAGGPDTQYF.

This clonotype occurred a few times. The rearrangement uses TRBV5-1 and TRBJ2-3; D is perhaps TRBD1 (6 bases). Trimming cost V 2 bases and J 6 bases, with 13 bases left between them. Germline V lookup: CDR1 SGHRS, CDR2 YFSETQ. The CDR3 totals 14 residues. The CDR3 DNA reads TGCGCCAGCAGCTTACAGGGTAGAGAGGATACGCAGTATTTT. Residues: CASSLQGREDTQYF.

This clonotype was counted many times. V and J are TRBV7-9 and TRBJ2-7, with D possibly being TRBD1 or TRBD2 (5 bases each). The V gene's germline CDR1 is SEHNR and CDR2 FQNEAQ (reference sequence). This CDR3 is 14 amino acids long. V lost 5 bases and J 0 bases, leaving 11 bases between the germline ends. The CDR3 protein is CASSRDVNSYEQYF. CDR3 sequence (DNA): TGTGCCAGCAGCCGGGACGTCAACTCCTACGAGCAGTACTTC.

This clonotype was counted at least ten times. The rearrangement uses TRBV29-1 and TRBJ2-1; D is possibly TRBD2 (6 bases). The V end lost 2 bases, the J end lost 4 bases, and 18 bases lay between the germline ends. Germline V gives CDR1 SQVTM, CDR2 ANQGSEA. This CDR3 region has 16 residues. The CDR3 reads CSVESGDAESYNEQFF. DNA of the CDR3: TGCAGCGTTGAATCGGGGGACGCCGAATCATACAATGAGCAGTTCTTC.

This clonotype was counted ten times or more. The J gene is TRBJ2-2, the V gene TRBV19; a possible D gene is TRBD2 (5 bases). Trimming took off 3 bases at V and 5 bases at J, with 25 bases between the two ends. This CDR3 spans 19 amino acids. From germline, CDR1 is LNHDA and CDR2 SQIVND (reference sequence). The CDR3 DNA follows: TGTGCCAGTAGTATCCCCCCCTTTAGACTGACTACGGGAACCGGGGAGCTGTTTTTT. Its translation: CASSIPPFRLTTGTGELFF.

The V call is TRBV28, the J call TRBJ2-2; either TRBD1 or TRBD2 may fit D (5 bases each). Germline V lookup: CDR1 MDHEN, CDR2 SYDVKM. V was cut by 8 bases and J by 6 bases, with 10 bases left in between. CDR3 length equals 12 residues. The CDR3 bases are TGTGCCAGCGGGACCGGGGCCGGGGAGCTGTTTTTT. Translating it yields CASGTGAGELFF. The entire variable domain, with the rest obtained from reference TRBV28 and TRBJ2-2, is as follows: DVKVTQSSRYLVKRTGEKVFLECVQDMDHENMFWYRQDPGLGLRLIYFSYDVKMKEKGDIPEGYSVSREKKERFSLILESASTNQTSMYLCASGTGAGELFFGEGSRLTVL.

This clonotype showed up many times. V usage is TRBV20-1 and J usage is TRBJ2-1, with 12 bases fitting TRBD2. Germline V lookup: CDR1 DFQATT, CDR2 SNEGSKA (reference sequence). The V gene end was trimmed by 5 bases and the J gene end by 10 bases; junction bases not matched to a gene: 9. The CDR3 spans 14 residues. This CDR3 reads CSAPTSGSTWEQFF. For the CDR3, the DNA is TGCAGTGCTCCGACTAGCGGGAGTACTTGGGAGCAGTTCTTC.

The genes are TRBV28 and TRBJ2-5; D ambiguous. CDR1 MDHEN and CDR2 SYDVKM come from the germline V gene. V was shortened by 8 bases and J by 2 bases, with 12 bases between the two germline ends. The CDR3 runs 13 residues. The CDR3 region has the DNA TGTGCCAGCCGGACGGACCATCAAGAGACCCAGTACTTC. Translating it yields CASRTDHQETQYF. Filled out from reference TRBV28 and TRBJ2-5, the complete variable domain reads DVKVTQSSRYLVKRTGEKVFLECVQDMDHENMFWYRQDPGLGLRLIYFSYDVKMKEKGDIPEGYSVSREKKERFSLILESASTNQTSMYLCASRTDHQETQYFGPGTRLLVL.